The 6 T cell receptor beta chains reported below all come from one sample, sequenced in a study of blood T cell repertoires in COVID-19. Repertoires were generated with immunoSEQ multiplex PCR, while TCRdb's copy carries only in-frame clones and drops some. The sample records about 270,000 clones, just over 90% being singletons. Sequenced: PBMCs or T cells enriched from blood (not recorded which). The source of these receptors is a woman between 35 and 50 years old with acute COVID-19.

This sequence joins TRBV18 and TRBJ1-1, with TRBD1 matching 8 bases. CDR1 KGHSH and CDR2 LQKENI come from the germline V gene. Germline trimming cut 3 bases from V and 8 bases from J; bases unmatched to any gene: 2. This CDR3 contains 12 residues. This CDR3 reads CASSPGQEEAFF. Written as DNA, the CDR3 is TGTGCCAGCTCACCGGGACAGGAAGAAGCTTTCTTT.

The chain links TRBV6-6 to TRBJ2-3; TRBD2 matches 15 bases. The junction had 8 bases not matched to a gene; V was cut back by 6 bases and J by 4 bases. The CDR3 length is 17 residues. Germline V gives CDR1 MNHNY, CDR2 SVGAGI (reference sequence). The CDR3 bases are TGTGCCAGCAGGCGACCGGGACTAGCGGGGGGAGCAGATACGCAGTATTTT. It translates to CASRRPGLAGGADTQYF.

V usage is TRBV19 and J usage is TRBJ1-5; tentative D call: TRBD1 (5 bases). The germline V and J ends were trimmed by 10 bases and 5 bases, with 18 bases remaining between them. Germline V gives CDR1 LNHDA, CDR2 SQIVND (reference sequence). The CDR3 covers 14 residues. The CDR3 DNA reads TGTGCCACCACCACAGGATTCGGTGATCAGCCCCAGCATTTT. Encoded protein: CATTTGFGDQPQHF.

V and J are TRBV29-1 and TRBJ1-2, with a possible D match to TRBD1 (6 bases). Trimming shortened V by 4 bases and J by 6 bases, and 18 bases separated the two germline ends. The CDR3 sequence is 14 residues long. CDR1 is SQVTM, CDR2 ANQGSEA, per germline. CDR3 nucleotide sequence: TGCAGCGTTGCTCCCCCTGCAAACAGGGATGGCTACACCTTC. As protein: CSVAPPANRDGYTF.

V and J are TRBV25-1 and TRBJ2-1, with TRBD1 as a possible D gene (6 bases). V dropped 2 bases and J dropped 7 bases, with 18 bases sitting between them. Germline V gene data show CDR1 as MGHDK and CDR2 as SYGVNS. This CDR3 spans 16 amino acids. The CDR3, as DNA: TGTGCCAGCAGTGAACGGGGCAGGGGCGACAGGAATGAGCAGTTCTTC. Its translation: CASSERGRGDRNEQFF.

This chain uses TRBV5-4 with TRBJ2-7; TRBD2 matches at 15 bases. Trimming removed 4 bases from V and 6 bases from J; junction bases left unmatched: 8. This CDR3 comprises 16 residues. Germline V gene lookup returns CDR1 SGHNT and CDR2 YYREEE (reference sequence). The DNA of the CDR3 is TGTGCCAGCAGCCCTACGGGACTAGCGGGAGGTAGCGAGCAGTACTTC. Its protein product is CASSPTGLAGGSEQYF. The full variable domain, completed using reference TRBV5-4 and TRBJ2-7, is ETGVTQSPTHLIKTRGQQVTLRCSSQSGHNTVSWYQQALGQGPQFIFQYYREEENGRGNFPPRFSGLQFPNYSSELNVNALELDDSALYLCASSPTGLAGGSEQYFGPGTRLTVT.